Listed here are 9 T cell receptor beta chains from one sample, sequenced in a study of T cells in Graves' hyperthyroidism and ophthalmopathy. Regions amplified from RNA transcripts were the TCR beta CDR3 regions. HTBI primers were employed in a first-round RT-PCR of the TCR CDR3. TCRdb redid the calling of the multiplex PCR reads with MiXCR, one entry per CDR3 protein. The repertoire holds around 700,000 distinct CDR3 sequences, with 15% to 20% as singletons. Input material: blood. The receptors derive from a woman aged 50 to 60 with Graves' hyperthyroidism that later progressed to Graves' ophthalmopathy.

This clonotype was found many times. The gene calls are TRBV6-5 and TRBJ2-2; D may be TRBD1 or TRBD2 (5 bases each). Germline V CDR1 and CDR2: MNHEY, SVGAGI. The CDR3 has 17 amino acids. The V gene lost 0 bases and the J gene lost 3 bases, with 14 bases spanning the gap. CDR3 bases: TGTGCCAGCAGTTACTCAGGGACGCTGGAGGACACCGGGGAGCTGTTTTTT. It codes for CASSYSGTLEDTGELFF.

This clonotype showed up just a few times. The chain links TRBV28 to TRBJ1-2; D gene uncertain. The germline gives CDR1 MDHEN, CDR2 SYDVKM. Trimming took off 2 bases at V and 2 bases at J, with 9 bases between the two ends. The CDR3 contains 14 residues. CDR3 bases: TGTGCCAGCAGTTTAGCCATAGCGAACTATGGCTACACCTTC. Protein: CASSLAIANYGYTF.

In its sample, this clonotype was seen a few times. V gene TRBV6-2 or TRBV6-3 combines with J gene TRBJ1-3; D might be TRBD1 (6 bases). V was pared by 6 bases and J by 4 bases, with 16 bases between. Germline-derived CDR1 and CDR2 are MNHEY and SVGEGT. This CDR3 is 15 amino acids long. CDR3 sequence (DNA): TGTGCCAGCAGGGCCAGCGGGACACTAGGAAACACCATATATTTT. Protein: CASRASGTLGNTIYF.

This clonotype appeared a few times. CDR3 sequence: CASTLYPGTDTQYF. The DNA of the CDR3 is TGCGCCAGCACGCTATACCCGGGCACAGATACGCAGTATTTT. The gene calls are TRBV5-1 and TRBJ2-3; no firm D call. The ends were cut back, 6 bases at V and 1 base at J, with 12 bases in the middle. The CDR3 spans 14 residues. CDR1 is SGHRS and CDR2 is YFSETQ in the germline V gene.

The CDR3 coding sequence is TGTGCCAGCAGCCAAAATCTGGCGACGGTGAACACTGAAGCTTTCTTT. Translating gives CASSQNLATVNTEAFF. The J gene is TRBJ1-1, the V gene TRBV14; D is unclear. The CDR3 runs to 16 residues. Looked up from germline, CDR1 is SGHDN and CDR2 is FVKESK. Trimming stripped 2 bases from V and 0 bases from J, with 13 bases between. Complete variable domain (other parts from reference TRBV14 and TRBJ1-1): EAGVTQFPSHSVIEKGQTVTLRCDPISGHDNLYWYRRVMGKEIKFLLHFVKESKQDESGMPNNRFLAERTGGTYSTLKVQPAELEDSGVYFCASSQNLATVNTEAFFGQGTRLTVV.

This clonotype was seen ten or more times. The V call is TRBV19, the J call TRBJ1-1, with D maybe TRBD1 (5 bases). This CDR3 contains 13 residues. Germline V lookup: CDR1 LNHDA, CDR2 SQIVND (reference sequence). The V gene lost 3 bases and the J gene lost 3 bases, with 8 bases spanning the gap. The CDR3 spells CASSIRGDTEAFF. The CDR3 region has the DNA TGTGCCAGTAGTATCAGAGGGGACACTGAAGCTTTCTTT.

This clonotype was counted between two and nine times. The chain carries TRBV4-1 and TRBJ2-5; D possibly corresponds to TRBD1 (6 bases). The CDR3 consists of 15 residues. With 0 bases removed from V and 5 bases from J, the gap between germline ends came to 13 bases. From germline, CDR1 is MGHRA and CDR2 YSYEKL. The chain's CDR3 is CASSQDTGLGETQYF. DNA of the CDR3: TGCGCCAGCAGCCAAGACACAGGGTTAGGGGAGACCCAGTACTTC.

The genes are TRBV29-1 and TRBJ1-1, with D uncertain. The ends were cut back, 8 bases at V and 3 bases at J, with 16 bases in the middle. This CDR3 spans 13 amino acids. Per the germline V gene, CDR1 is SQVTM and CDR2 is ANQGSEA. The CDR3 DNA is TGCAGCTCCTCTATGGGTCGGGACACTGAAGCTTTCTTT. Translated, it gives CSSSMGRDTEAFF.

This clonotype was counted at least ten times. The CDR3 spells CASSTTTGNQPQHF. For the CDR3, the DNA is TGTGCCAGCAGCACCACGACAGGGAATCAGCCCCAGCATTTT. The chain is built from TRBV7-9 and TRBJ1-5; 7 nucleotides line up with TRBD1. V gave up 5 bases and J gave up 4 bases; unmatched junction bases: 5. Germline V CDR1 and CDR2: SEHNR, FQNEAQ (reference sequence). The CDR3 totals 14 residues. The full variable domain, with the rest looked up from reference TRBV7-9 and TRBJ1-5, is DTGVSQNPRHKITKRGQNVTFRCDPISEHNRLYWYRQTLGQGPEFLTYFQNEAQLEKSRLLSDRFSAERPKGSFSTLEIQRTEQGDSAMYLCASSTTTGNQPQHFGDGTRLSIL.